Each of the 19 T cell receptor beta chains below was sequenced from the same sample in a study of immune evolution from preneoplasia to lung adenocarcinoma. Sequencing was performed with immunoSEQ multiplex PCR; in TCRdb, only in-frame clones are kept and a portion is missing. Of over 11,000 clones in the sample, 80% to 90% are singletons; the top ten hold approximately 4.5%. The sequencing sample was made of FFPE minimally invasive lung adenocarcinoma tissue. These receptors all stem from a person aged 70 to 85 with lung adenocarcinoma.

The chain is built from TRBV5-4 and TRBJ2-3; TRBD2 matches at 7 bases. The CDR3 loop spans 14 amino acids. V lost 2 bases to trimming and J lost 1 base; unmatched junction nucleotides: 1. Germline-derived CDR1 and CDR2 are SGHNT and YYREEE (reference sequence). In DNA, the CDR3 is TGTGCCAGCAGCTTCCGGGGGGGCACAGATACGCAGTATTTT. Protein: CASSFRGGTDTQYF.

The chain has TRBV2 and TRBJ1-6; a possible D gene is TRBD1 (6 bases). The V end lost 6 bases, the J end lost 5 bases, and 14 bases lay between the germline ends. The CDR3 totals 15 residues. Germline V gene sequence: CDR1 SNHLY, CDR2 FYNNEI. CDR3 nucleotide sequence: TGTGCCAGCAGCGAACAGGGACATAATAATTCACCCCTCCACTTT. Residues: CASSEQGHNNSPLHF.

The chain joins TRBV5-4 to TRBJ2-1, with TRBD2 identical over 8 bases. The CDR3 is 12 amino acids. The germline V gene encodes CDR1 SGHNT and CDR2 YYREEE (reference sequence). Trimming cost V 0 bases and J 11 bases; bases outside gene matches: 1. The CDR3 loop is CASSLEREKQFF. In DNA form, the CDR3 reads TGTGCCAGCAGCTTGGAGCGGGAGAAGCAGTTCTTC.

The genes are TRBV21-1 and TRBJ2-6; whether TRBD2, the table's D call, matches the DNA was not checked. TRBV21-1 is assigned pseudogene status. This CDR3 is built from 16 residues. The chain's CDR3 is CASSKVSSSGANVLTF. The CDR3 DNA follows: TGTGCCAGCAGCAAAGTTTCGAGCTCTGGGGCCAACGTCCTGACTTTC.

The rearrangement uses TRBV28 and TRBJ2-7; D perhaps matches TRBD1 (5 bases). Trimming stripped 6 bases from V and 0 bases from J, with 15 bases between. The CDR3 runs to 15 residues. Germline CDR1 MDHEN, CDR2 SYDVKM. CDR3 sequence reads: CASSALGASSYEQYF. DNA for the CDR3: TGTGCCAGCAGCGCCCTAGGGGCAAGCTCCTACGAGCAGTACTTC. The full variable domain, its missing parts supplied by reference TRBV28 and TRBJ2-7, is DVKVTQSSRYLVKRTGEKVFLECVQDMDHENMFWYRQDPGLGLRLIYFSYDVKMKEKGDIPEGYSVSREKKERFSLILESASTNQTSMYLCASSALGASSYEQYFGPGTRLTVT.

The chain links TRBV28 to TRBJ2-7; D not resolved. Per germline, CDR1 MDHEN and CDR2 SYDVKM. The CDR3 is made up of 14 amino acids. V lost 6 bases, J lost 3 bases, and 15 bases lay in between. CDR3 loop: CASRPGQSNYEQYF. The CDR3 bases are TGTGCCAGCAGACCGGGTCAATCCAACTACGAGCAGTACTTC.

The genes are TRBV28 and TRBJ2-1; 7 nucleotides agree with TRBD2. The CDR3 contains 14 residues. CDR1 MDHEN and CDR2 SYDVKM come from the germline V gene. Losses at the gene ends were 11 bases for V and 2 bases for J; bases not matched to a gene: 9. The CDR3 DNA sequence: TGTGCCGGGAAAGGGAGGGGTACCTACAATGAGCAGTTCTTC. This sequence encodes CAGKGRGTYNEQFF.

The J gene is TRBJ2-1, the V gene TRBV6-5; 12 bases are a match to TRBD2. Germline CDR1 is MNHEY and CDR2 is SVGAGI. The V and J ends lost 6 bases and 6 bases, in that order; junction bases with no gene match: 6. There are 15 residues in the CDR3. CDR3 residues: CASSKTSGRGNEQFF. In DNA, the CDR3 is TGTGCCAGCAGCAAGACTAGCGGGAGAGGCAATGAGCAGTTCTTC.

V is TRBV5-1 and J is TRBJ2-1, with D perhaps matching TRBD1 (6 bases). Trimming cost V 3 bases and J 5 bases, with 18 bases left between them. The CDR3 contains 16 residues. The germline V gene has CDR1 SGHRS and CDR2 YFSETQ. Here the CDR3 reads CASSYTTGPVDNEQFF. The CDR3, as DNA: TGCGCCAGCAGCTATACTACAGGGCCCGTCGACAATGAGCAGTTCTTC.

The CDR3 protein is CASSRGMNTEAFF. The CDR3 nucleotides are TGTGCCAGCAGCCGCGGGATGAACACTGAAGCTTTCTTT. This chain uses TRBV7-3 with TRBJ1-1, with D uncertain. CDR3 length: 13 residues. Trimming left V 5 bases short and J 0 bases short, with 7 bases between. Germline CDR1 reads SGHTA; CDR2 reads FQGTGA.

The V gene is TRBV28, the J gene TRBJ2-7; 9 bases agree with TRBD1. CDR1 is MDHEN and CDR2 is SYDVKM in the germline V gene. The V and J ends lost 6 bases and 3 bases, in that order; junction bases with no gene match: 6. There are 14 residues in the CDR3. Written as DNA, the CDR3 is TGTGCCAGCAGGGGGGGACAGGGACGCTACGAGCAGTACTTC. Its translation is CASRGGQGRYEQYF.

The V call is TRBV19, the J call TRBJ1-2; D may be TRBD1 (5 bases). The germline V gene encodes CDR1 LNHDA and CDR2 SQIVND (reference sequence). The CDR3 has 12 residues. V was clipped by 7 bases and J by 3 bases, with 9 bases between them. In DNA form, the CDR3 reads TGTGCCAGTACCCGAGGGGACTATGGCTACACCTTC. Protein: CASTRGDYGYTF.

The CDR3 region is CASSARFLAGGPNTGELFF. The CDR3 DNA is TGTGCCAGCAGTGCCCGATTCCTAGCGGGAGGGCCTAACACCGGGGAGCTGTTTTTT. The chain has TRBV6-1 and TRBJ2-2; TRBD2 matches 12 bases. CDR3 size: 19 residues. The junction had 11 bases not matched to a gene; V was cut back by 4 bases and J by 2 bases. Per the germline V gene, CDR1 is MNHNS and CDR2 is SASEGT.

The DNA of the CDR3 is TGTGCCAGTATGAGCAGGGAAGAGACCCAGTACTTC. It codes for CASMSREETQYF. This chain links TRBV19 with TRBJ2-5, with a possible D match to TRBD1 (5 bases). Germline assignment: CDR1 LNHDA and CDR2 SQIVND (reference sequence). CDR3 length equals 12 residues. Trimming took off 7 bases at V and 3 bases at J, with 9 bases between the two ends.

The CDR3 is CAWSIGDRENSPLHF. The CDR3 DNA reads TGTGCCTGGAGTATCGGGGACAGGGAAAATTCACCCCTCCACTTT. The rearrangement links TRBV30 to TRBJ1-6; 9 bases are a match to TRBD1. CDR3 size: 15 residues. Germline CDR1 reads GTSNPN; CDR2 reads SVGIG (reference sequence). With 2 bases clipped from V and 7 bases from J, the junction kept 6 bases outside the gene matches.

V is TRBV11-3 and J is TRBJ2-3; 9 bases are a match to TRBD2. CDR1 and CDR2 from the germline V gene are SGHNT and YENEEA. J gave up 3 bases and V 5 bases, and 9 bases lay outside the gene matches. This CDR3 has 16 amino acids. The CDR3 sequence is CASSPLAGGITDTQYF. The CDR3 coding sequence is TGTGCCAGCAGCCCTCTGGCGGGAGGGATAACAGATACGCAGTATTTT.

The CDR3 loop reads CASSLRGSGEKLFF. The CDR3 DNA reads TGTGCCAGCAGCTTGCGAGGGTCCGGTGAAAAACTGTTTTTT. The rearrangement joins TRBV5-7 to TRBJ1-4; D is undetermined. TRBV5-7 is flagged as an ORF with uncertain function. V lost 1 base, J lost 7 bases, and 11 bases lay in between. The CDR3 is 14 amino acids.

This chain uses TRBV5-1 with TRBJ2-2; D gene uncertain. Germline V lookup: CDR1 SGHRS, CDR2 YFSETQ. This CDR3 is 15 amino acids long. Trimming pared 0 bases from V and 0 bases from J, leaving 6 bases between. For the CDR3, the DNA is TGCGCCAGCAGCTTGGACAGATCGAACACCGGGGAGCTGTTTTTT. Amino acid sequence: CASSLDRSNTGELFF.

The chain is built from TRBV4-1 and TRBJ2-1; possibly TRBD1 for D (5 bases). There are 16 residues in the CDR3. Germline V lookup: CDR1 MGHRA, CDR2 YSYEKL. Trimming removed 0 bases at V and 0 bases at J, with 9 bases between. The DNA for the CDR3 is TGCGCCAGCAGCCAAGATCCAGGGAACTCCTACAATGAGCAGTTCTTC. Residues: CASSQDPGNSYNEQFF.